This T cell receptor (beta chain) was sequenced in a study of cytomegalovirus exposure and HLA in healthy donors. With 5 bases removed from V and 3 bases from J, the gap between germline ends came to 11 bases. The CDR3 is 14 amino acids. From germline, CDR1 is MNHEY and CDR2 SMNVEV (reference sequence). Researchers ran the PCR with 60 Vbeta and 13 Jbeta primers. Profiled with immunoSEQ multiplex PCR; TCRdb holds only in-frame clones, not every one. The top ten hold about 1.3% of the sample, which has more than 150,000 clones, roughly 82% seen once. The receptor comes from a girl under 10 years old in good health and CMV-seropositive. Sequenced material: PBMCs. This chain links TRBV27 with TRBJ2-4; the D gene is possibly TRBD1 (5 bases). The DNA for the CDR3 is TGTGCCAGCAGTGGGTGGGGCCTCAAAAACATTCAGTACTTC. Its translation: CASSGWGLKNIQYF.